Following are 13 T cell receptor beta chains from one sample sequenced in a study of T cells in Graves' hyperthyroidism and ophthalmopathy. RNA transcripts yielded amplified TCR beta CDR3 regions. The primer set for the first-round RT-PCR of the TCR CDR3 was HTBI. TCRdb analysed the multiplex PCR reads with MiXCR anew, one entry per CDR3 protein. The sample lists fewer than 200,000 distinct CDR3 sequences, 8% to 9.5% occurring once. The material sequenced was blood. The receptor source for this set is a woman aged 18-29 years with Graves' hyperthyroidism that later progressed to Graves' ophthalmopathy.

V and J are TRBV25-1 and TRBJ2-7; 11 bases are a match to TRBD1. Per germline, CDR1 MGHDK and CDR2 SYGVNS. J lost 6 bases, V lost 10 bases, and 5 bases had no gene match. The CDR3 totals 12 residues. The CDR3 protein is CATGQGAAEQYF. The CDR3 bases are TGTGCCACCGGACAGGGGGCGGCCGAGCAGTACTTC.

The chain combines TRBV19 with TRBJ2-7; D possibly matches TRBD1 or TRBD2 (5 bases each). The CDR3 sequence is 14 residues long. The germline V gene encodes CDR1 LNHDA and CDR2 SQIVND (reference sequence). V lost 1 base and J lost 5, with 12 bases in between. CDR3 loop: CASSIVGAADEQYF. The CDR3 region has the DNA TGTGCCAGTAGTATAGTCGGGGCGGCCGACGAGCAGTACTTC.

Ten or more counts support this clonotype. V gene TRBV7-3 combines with J gene TRBJ2-5, with 7 bases that match TRBD2. V lost 5 bases, J lost 5 bases, and 5 bases stayed unmatched. Germline V lookup: CDR1 SGHTA, CDR2 FQGTGA. This CDR3 is built from 13 residues. The CDR3 loop reads CASSLSGIETQYF. The CDR3 DNA is TGTGCCAGCAGCCTCAGCGGGATTGAGACCCAGTACTTC.

This clonotype came up many times. The chain couples TRBV4-1 to TRBJ1-1, with D tentatively TRBD1 (5 bases). The CDR3 spans 15 residues. V was clipped by 4 bases and J by 5 bases, with 17 bases between them. In germline, CDR1 is MGHRA, CDR2 YSYEKL. CDR3 sequence reads: CASSLIGGRRTEAFF. The CDR3 DNA sequence: TGCGCCAGCAGCCTTATTGGGGGGAGAAGGACTGAAGCTTTCTTT.

With respect to this clonotype: A much larger clone differs by one base, so this may be a read error. The chain combines TRBV12-3 or TRBV12-4 with TRBJ2-1, with a tentative D call TRBD2 (6 bases). This CDR3 has 14 residues. V was pared by 6 bases and J by 4 bases, with 13 bases between. The CDR3 sequence is CASSPSGAYNEQFF. Here the CDR3 DNA reads TGTGCCAGCAGCCCCTCGGGAGCTTACAATGAGCAGTTCTTC.

This clonotype was observed at least ten times. The rearrangement joins TRBV4-1 to TRBJ1-6, with 9 bases that match TRBD1. The germline CDR1 and CDR2 sequences are MGHRA and YSYEKL. Germline trimming cut 1 base from V and 12 bases from J; bases unmatched to any gene: 10. The CDR3 loop spans 16 amino acids. The CDR3 nucleotides read TGCGCCAGCAGCCAAGGGGACAGGGAGAAACAGAGACCCCTCCACTTT. This translates into CASSQGDREKQRPLHF.

In this sample, this clonotype turned up many times. V and J are TRBV20-1 and TRBJ1-5; no reliable D call. Trimming took 0 bases from V and 6 from J, leaving 18 bases between them. Germline-derived CDR1 and CDR2 are DFQATT and SNEGSKA (reference sequence). CDR3 size: 16 residues. This CDR3 is CSARDSGSILVQPQHF. The CDR3 DNA follows: TGCAGTGCTAGAGATAGCGGTTCCATCCTCGTTCAGCCCCAGCATTTT.

This clonotype was recorded at least ten times. V gene TRBV20-1 combines with J gene TRBJ2-1; D unresolved. This CDR3 comprises 13 residues. V shed 6 bases and J shed 3 bases, with 12 bases lying between them. Germline CDR1 and CDR2: DFQATT and SNEGSKA (reference sequence). The CDR3 DNA sequence: TGCAGTGCCCAAGGACCCCACTACAATGAGCAGTTCTTC. This translates into CSAQGPHYNEQFF.

This clonotype was detected ten times or more. The chain uses TRBV7-8 and TRBJ1-5, with D possibly matching TRBD1 (6 bases). CDR1 and CDR2 from the germline V gene are SGHVS and FQNEAQ. V was cut by 5 bases and J by 2 bases, with 16 bases left in between. The CDR3 is made up of 16 amino acids. CDR3 in amino acids: CASSPVRGRGNQPQHF. The CDR3 nucleotides read TGTGCCAGCAGCCCCGTCCGGGGGCGCGGCAATCAGCCCCAGCATTTT.

This clonotype was detected ten times or more. This chain connects TRBV7-2 to TRBJ1-2; 7 bases are shared with TRBD1. The germline gives CDR1 SGHTA, CDR2 FQGNSA. V was clipped by 1 base and J by 5 bases; unmatched bases: 4. The CDR3 is 14 amino acids. The CDR3 DNA follows: TGTGCCAGCAGCTTAGTCAGGGGGAGTTATGGCTACACCTTC. Encoded protein: CASSLVRGSYGYTF.

This clonotype was seen at least ten times. V usage is TRBV9 and J usage is TRBJ1-1; D is ambiguous. This CDR3 region has 14 residues. V shed 1 base and J shed 0 bases, with 7 bases lying between them. Germline assignment: CDR1 SGDLS and CDR2 YYNGEE. As DNA, the CDR3 is TGTGCCAGCAGCGTAAGGGCGGTGAACACTGAAGCTTTCTTT. Translation: CASSVRAVNTEAFF.

This clonotype occurred many times. V and J are TRBV29-1 and TRBJ2-1; D gene unclear. In germline, CDR1 is SQVTM, CDR2 ANQGSEA. The CDR3 covers 11 residues. V lost 6 bases and J lost 5, with 8 bases in between. CDR3 DNA sequence: TGCAGCGTCTTAAACCACAATGAGCAGTTCTTC. Translation gives CSVLNHNEQFF.

Only a few counts were recorded for this clonotype. The V call is TRBV29-1, the J call TRBJ1-2; D is perhaps TRBD1 (5 bases). The CDR3 runs 13 residues. The V gene's germline CDR1 is SQVTM and CDR2 ANQGSEA. Deletions cut 0 bases from V and 8 bases from J, with 13 bases between. The DNA of the CDR3 is TGCAGCGTTGAAGATGGGCAGGGTCGAGGCTACACCTTC. It codes for CSVEDGQGRGYTF.